Below, 23 T cell receptor beta chains from the same sample are listed, as sequenced in a study of OX40 agonist ivuxolimab in advanced cancers. Only in-frame clones appear in the TCRdb table, and some are missing; sequencing was by immunoSEQ multiplex PCR. The sample contains approximately 77,000 clones, 80% to 95% of which appear only once. This material consisted of CD4+ or CD8+ T cells sorted from blood, taken in a trial of the OX40 agonist ivuxolimab. These receptor sequences come from an adult with an advanced solid tumor such as melanoma, head and neck, liver or kidney cancer.

The rearrangement joins TRBV5-4 to TRBJ2-5, with 7 positions matching TRBD2. CDR1 is SGHNT and CDR2 is YYREEE in the germline V gene (reference sequence). The CDR3 is made up of 13 amino acids. Germline trimming cut 4 bases from V and 1 base from J; bases unmatched to any gene: 1. The CDR3 region is CASSIAGQETQYF. The CDR3 region has the DNA TGTGCCAGCAGCATAGCGGGCCAAGAGACCCAGTACTTC. Full variable domain (missing parts from reference TRBV5-4 and TRBJ2-5): ETGVTQSPTHLIKTRGQQVTLRCSSQSGHNTVSWYQQALGQGPQFIFQYYREEENGRGNFPPRFSGLQFPNYSSELNVNALELDDSALYLCASSIAGQETQYFGPGTRLLVL.

This chain links TRBV7-9 with TRBJ2-7; the D gene is possibly TRBD2 (6 bases). The length of the CDR3 is 14 residues. The V gene lost 5 bases and the J gene lost 0 bases, with 11 bases spanning the gap. CDR1 and CDR2 (germline): SEHNR, FQNEAQ (reference sequence). CDR3 region: CASSPSERSYEQYF. The CDR3 nucleotides are TGTGCCAGCAGCCCTAGCGAACGCTCCTACGAGCAGTACTTC.

V is TRBV10-3 and J is TRBJ2-5; D is possibly TRBD1 (6 bases). Germline-derived CDR1 and CDR2 are ENHRY and SYGVKD. The CDR3 sequence is 16 residues long. V lost 3 bases to trimming and J lost 5 bases, with 19 bases between them. This CDR3 reads CAISEAIAGVGETQYF. Written as DNA, the CDR3 is TGTGCCATCAGTGAAGCTATCGCAGGGGTAGGGGAGACCCAGTACTTC.

The chain links TRBV5-1 to TRBJ2-2; TRBD1 agrees at 7 bases. The junction had 8 bases not matched to a gene; V was cut back by 2 bases and J by 4 bases. Germline V lookup: CDR1 SGHRS, CDR2 YFSETQ. This CDR3 is 16 amino acids long. CDR3 sequence: CASSFRQGESTGELFF. CDR3 nucleotide sequence: TGCGCCAGCAGCTTCCGGCAGGGGGAATCCACCGGGGAGCTGTTTTTT.

The gene calls are TRBV7-9 and TRBJ2-7, with D possibly being TRBD1 (6 bases). CDR1 is SEHNR, CDR2 FQNEAQ, per germline (reference sequence). V was shortened by 2 bases and J by 3 bases, with 11 bases between the two germline ends. This CDR3 has 14 residues. The CDR3, as DNA: TGTGCCAGCAGCTTAATGGACAGAGACTACGAGCAGTACTTC. This sequence encodes CASSLMDRDYEQYF.

The chain links TRBV4-1 to TRBJ2-6, with 9 bases identical to TRBD1. Germline V gene data show CDR1 as MGHRA and CDR2 as YSYEKL. Trimming cost V 1 base and J 3 bases; bases outside gene matches: 7. The CDR3 has 18 residues. This CDR3 is CASSQVTGGAGGANVLTF. Written as DNA, the CDR3 is TGCGCCAGCAGCCAAGTCACAGGGGGCGCGGGTGGGGCCAACGTCCTGACTTTC.

This clone was found once. The chain carries TRBV27 and TRBJ2-7; TRBD2 matches 8 bases. The V and J ends lost 3 bases and 4 bases, in that order; junction bases with no gene match: 5. The germline V gene encodes CDR1 MNHEY and CDR2 SMNVEV (reference sequence). The CDR3 is 14 amino acids. CDR3 coding DNA: TGTGCCAGCAGTTTCGGCCGGGGGGGGTACGAGCAGTACTTC. This gives the protein CASSFGRGGYEQYF.

The chain carries TRBV6-5 and TRBJ1-1; tentatively, D is TRBD1 (6 bases). Trimming left V 2 bases short and J 6 bases short, with 10 bases between. From germline, CDR1 is MNHEY and CDR2 SVGAGI. CDR3 size: 13 residues. The CDR3, as DNA: TGTGCCAGCAGTTACACTAGGGGGTCTGAAGCTTTCTTT. Its protein product is CASSYTRGSEAFF.

The CDR3 reads CASSLAPAGGYTDTQYF. CDR3 coding DNA: TGCGCCAGCAGCTTGGCCCCAGCGGGGGGGTACACAGATACGCAGTATTTT. The gene calls are TRBV5-1 and TRBJ2-3; the match to TRBD2 covers 10 bases. Germline CDR1 reads SGHRS; CDR2 reads YFSETQ. This CDR3 spans 17 amino acids. Losses at the gene ends were 0 bases for V and 2 bases for J; bases not matched to a gene: 6. Variable domain in full (rest from reference TRBV5-1 and TRBJ2-3): KAGVTQTPRYLIKTRGQQVTLSCSPISGHRSVSWYQQTPGQGLQFLFEYFSETQRNKGNFPGRFSGRQFSNSRSEMNVSTLELGDSALYLCASSLAPAGGYTDTQYFGPGTRLTVL.

The V call is TRBV13, the J call TRBJ2-5, with D possibly matching TRBD1 (8 bases). Trimming shortened V by 5 bases and J by 3 bases, and 13 bases separated the two germline ends. Germline lookup yields CDR1 PRHDT and CDR2 FYEKMQ (reference sequence). This CDR3 comprises 14 residues. The CDR3 reads CASSATGGEETQYF. CDR3 bases: TGTGCCAGCAGCGCCACAGGGGGGGAAGAGACCCAGTACTTC.

Here the CDR3 reads CASSSGREVDQPQHF. DNA of the CDR3: TGTGCCAGCAGTTCCGGCAGGGAAGTAGATCAGCCCCAGCATTTT. The rearrangement uses TRBV25-1 and TRBJ1-5; D may be TRBD1 (5 bases). The CDR3 is 15 residues long. CDR1 and CDR2 (germline): MGHDK, SYGVNS. V dropped 5 bases and J dropped 5 bases, with 16 bases sitting between them.

The rearrangement links TRBV19 to TRBJ1-2; the D gene is possibly TRBD1 (6 bases). The CDR3 sequence is 13 residues long. The V end was cut by 7 bases, the J end by 4 bases, with 13 bases between. CDR1 is LNHDA, CDR2 SQIVND, per germline (reference sequence). The chain's CDR3 is CASIDGTPYGYTF. The CDR3 nucleotides read TGTGCCAGTATTGACGGGACACCCTATGGCTACACCTTC.

A few counts support this clone. The V and J genes are TRBV25-1 and TRBJ2-5; a possible D gene is TRBD1 (5 bases). CDR3 length equals 15 residues. V shed 3 bases and J shed 4 bases, with 15 bases lying between them. Looked up from germline, CDR1 is MGHDK and CDR2 is SYGVNS. CDR3 sequence: CASSEGRSNGETQYF. The CDR3 DNA sequence: TGTGCCAGCAGTGAGGGGCGGTCCAACGGAGAGACCCAGTACTTC.

As DNA, the CDR3 is TGTGCCAGCAGCTGGATGGGGGGGGATAGCACAGATACGCAGTATTTT. Its translation: CASSWMGGDSTDTQYF. This chain links TRBV11-3 with TRBJ2-3, with TRBD2 matching over 7 bases. The CDR3 contains 16 residues. Germline V gene sequence: CDR1 SGHNT, CDR2 YENEEA. Germline trimming cut 4 bases from V and 0 bases from J; bases unmatched to any gene: 7.

J is TRBJ1-4 and V is TRBV7-9; D gene uncertain. Germline V gives CDR1 SEHNR, CDR2 FQNEAQ (reference sequence). V lost 7 bases to trimming and J lost 8 bases, with 11 bases between them. This CDR3 has 12 amino acids. CDR3 in DNA: TGTGCCAGCAACGTGGCCGAAGAAAAACTGTTTTTT. It yields the protein CASNVAEEKLFF.

The chain combines TRBV6-5 with TRBJ1-2; D is undetermined. CDR3 size: 15 residues. The ends were cut back, 0 bases at V and 0 bases at J, with 8 bases in the middle. Per the germline V gene, CDR1 is MNHEY and CDR2 is SVGAGI. The CDR3 bases are TGTGCCAGCAGTTACTCGGAGGGAGCTAACTATGGCTACACCTTC. Amino acid sequence: CASSYSEGANYGYTF.

The CDR3 here is CASSNRTGTLNEQFF. DNA of the CDR3: TGTGCCAGCAGCAACCGGACAGGGACTTTGAATGAGCAGTTCTTC. This rearrangement joins TRBV7-9 to TRBJ2-1; 8 bases line up with TRBD1. The J segment lost 7 bases and the V segment lost 5 bases, leaving 10 bases of the junction unmatched. The germline V gene has CDR1 SEHNR and CDR2 FQNEAQ (reference sequence). There are 15 residues in the CDR3. The variable domain in full, completed from reference TRBV7-9 and TRBJ2-1, reads DTGVSQNPRHKITKRGQNVTFRCDPISEHNRLYWYRQTLGQGPEFLTYFQNEAQLEKSRLLSDRFSAERPKGSFSTLEIQRTEQGDSAMYLCASSNRTGTLNEQFFGPGTRLTVL.

V usage is TRBV6-5 and J usage is TRBJ2-1; tentatively, D is TRBD2 (6 bases). This CDR3 region has 16 residues. V was cut by 0 bases and J by 7 bases, with 16 bases left in between. Germline-derived CDR1 and CDR2 are MNHEY and SVGAGI. This CDR3 is CASSYSTGEVSNEQFF. The CDR3 region has the DNA TGTGCCAGCAGTTACTCTACGGGGGAGGTCTCGAATGAGCAGTTCTTC.

The CDR3 nucleotides read TGTGCCAGCAGTGAAGGTCTGGGGGCGGGGGTCAAGGGGTCACCCCTCCACTTT. Its translation is CASSEGLGAGVKGSPLHF. The rearrangement joins TRBV2 to TRBJ1-6; D possibly corresponds to TRBD1 (6 bases). From germline, CDR1 is SNHLY and CDR2 FYNNEI. The CDR3 has 18 residues. V lost 1 base and J lost 10, with 23 bases in between.

The chain couples TRBV27 to TRBJ1-5; unclear D gene. Per germline, CDR1 MNHEY and CDR2 SMNVEV (reference sequence). The CDR3 is 14 residues long. Trimming removed 7 bases from V and 3 bases from J, with 13 bases in between. CDR3 loop: CASTPLGINQPQHF. The CDR3, as DNA: TGTGCCAGCACCCCCCTCGGTATCAATCAGCCCCAGCATTTT.

The chain combines TRBV29-1 with TRBJ2-7; possible D gene TRBD2, 5 bases. V was trimmed by 3 bases and J by 4 bases, leaving 19 bases between them. Germline lookup yields CDR1 SQVTM and CDR2 ANQGSEA. The CDR3 is 15 amino acids. As DNA, the CDR3 is TGCAGCGTTGATATTAGTTCCGGGGAAAATTACGAGCAGTACTTC. It is translated as CSVDISSGENYEQYF.

The CDR3 sequence: CASGGLLAGGPTDTQYF. For the CDR3, the DNA is TGTGCCAGCGGGGGTCTGCTAGCGGGGGGCCCCACAGATACGCAGTATTTT. The chain joins TRBV7-8 to TRBJ2-3, with 11 bases fitting TRBD2. CDR1 is SGHVS and CDR2 is FQNEAQ in the germline V gene. J gave up 2 bases and V 8 bases, and 12 bases lay outside the gene matches. The CDR3 covers 17 residues.

This clone was found once. The V call is TRBV5-4, the J call TRBJ2-3; D ambiguous. CDR1 is SGHNT and CDR2 is YYREEE in the germline V gene (reference sequence). The ends were cut back, 7 bases at V and 1 base at J, with 10 bases in the middle. This CDR3 has 13 residues. CDR3 sequence: CASYRGGTDTQYF. For the CDR3, the DNA is TGTGCCAGCTACCGTGGAGGCACAGATACGCAGTATTTT. Variable domain in full (rest from reference TRBV5-4 and TRBJ2-3): ETGVTQSPTHLIKTRGQQVTLRCSSQSGHNTVSWYQQALGQGPQFIFQYYREEENGRGNFPPRFSGLQFPNYSSELNVNALELDDSALYLCASYRGGTDTQYFGPGTRLTVL.